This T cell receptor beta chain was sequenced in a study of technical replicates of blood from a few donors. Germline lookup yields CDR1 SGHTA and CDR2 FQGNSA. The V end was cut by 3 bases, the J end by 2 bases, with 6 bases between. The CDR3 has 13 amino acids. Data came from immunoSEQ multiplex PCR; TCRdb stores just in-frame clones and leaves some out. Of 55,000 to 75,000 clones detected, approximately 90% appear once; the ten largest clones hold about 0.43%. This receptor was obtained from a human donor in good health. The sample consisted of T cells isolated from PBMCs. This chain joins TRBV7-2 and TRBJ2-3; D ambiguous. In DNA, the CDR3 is TGTGCCAGCAGCTTTACTTACACAGATACGCAGTATTTT. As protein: CASSFTYTDTQYF.